This entry lists 10 T cell receptor beta chains sequenced from one sample in a study of T cell repertoires in ileal Crohn's disease. Generated by immunoSEQ multiplex PCR, the TCRdb table keeps only in-frame clones and is missing some. The sample records more than 50,000 clones, approximately 91% being singletons. Regarding time point: neoterminal ileum biopsy at postoperative endoscopy, about 6 months after surgery. The sequencing sample was made of ileal tissue. These receptors were collected from an adult with Crohn's disease.

This chain joins TRBV6-1 and TRBJ1-2; 10 bases line up with TRBD1. Germline assignment: CDR1 MNHNS and CDR2 SASEGT. The CDR3 is made up of 14 amino acids. V dropped 6 bases and J dropped 5; count of bases not matched to a gene: 6. This CDR3 is CASSHWTGGYGYTF. DNA for the CDR3: TGTGCCAGCAGCCACTGGACAGGGGGATATGGCTACACCTTC.

The chain has TRBV28 and TRBJ1-2, with a weak D call TRBD1 (5 bases). Trimming took 7 bases from V and 2 from J, leaving 11 bases between them. CDR1 and CDR2 from the germline V gene are MDHEN and SYDVKM. The CDR3 length is 13 residues. The CDR3 nucleotides are TGTGCCAGCACCGAGACAGAGAACTATGGCTACACCTTC. It translates to CASTETENYGYTF.

This clone was recorded only once. This chain joins TRBV30 and TRBJ1-1, with TRBD1 matching over 7 bases. The CDR3 is 17 residues long. V trimming: 3 bases; J trimming: 0 bases; junction bases outside the gene matches: 13. CDR1 GTSNPN and CDR2 SVGIG come from the germline V gene (reference sequence). The CDR3 DNA reads as TGTGCCTGGAGCGAGGGGGCCGGAGCATACATGAACACTGAAGCTTTCTTT. Protein sequence: CAWSEGAGAYMNTEAFF.

The gene calls are TRBV11-2 and TRBJ2-1, with D hard to call. V was clipped by 5 bases and J by 9 bases, with 5 bases between them. CDR3 length equals 10 residues. The germline V gene has CDR1 SGHAT and CDR2 FQNNGV. CDR3 DNA: TGTGCCAGCAGCGGCCTTGAGCAGTTCTTC. Its translation is CASSGLEQFF.

The rearrangement uses TRBV6-6 and TRBJ2-1; D is possibly TRBD1 (5 bases). The CDR3 is 14 amino acids. The germline V and J ends were trimmed by 4 bases and 2 bases, with 9 bases remaining between them. CDR1 and CDR2 from the germline V gene are MNHNY and SVGAGI (reference sequence). CDR3 nucleotide sequence: TGTGCCAGCAGTTTGGACACTACCTACAATGAGCAGTTCTTC. Protein product: CASSLDTTYNEQFF.

The chain links TRBV19 to TRBJ1-1, with 7 bases fitting TRBD1. Per germline, CDR1 LNHDA and CDR2 SQIVND (reference sequence). V trimming: 0 bases; J trimming: 10 bases; junction bases outside the gene matches: 11. The CDR3 loop spans 15 amino acids. The CDR3 reads CASSIDPTGASGAFF. The CDR3 DNA reads TGTGCCAGTAGTATAGACCCCACAGGGGCCAGTGGAGCTTTCTTT.

The rearrangement links TRBV6-1 to TRBJ2-5; TRBD2 matches 10 bases. Germline trimming cut 4 bases from V and 3 bases from J; bases unmatched to any gene: 2. The germline CDR1 and CDR2 sequences are MNHNS and SASEGT. CDR3 length equals 14 residues. The CDR3 nucleotides are TGTGCCAGCAGTGTTAGCGGGGGGAAAGAGACCCAGTACTTC. Translating it yields CASSVSGGKETQYF.

In DNA, the CDR3 is TGTGCCAGCAGCACCCGTGGATTTTTTCAAACAGGGGACAACGCGAACACCGGGGAGCTGTTTTTT. This encodes CASSTRGFFQTGDNANTGELFF. The V call is TRBV9, the J call TRBJ2-2, with 7 bases lining up with TRBD1. Per the germline V gene, CDR1 is SGDLS and CDR2 is YYNGEE. Losses at the gene ends were 4 bases for V and 0 bases for J; bases not matched to a gene: 24. This CDR3 comprises 22 residues.

The rearrangement uses TRBV4-3 and TRBJ2-7, with D possibly matching TRBD2 (6 bases). There are 14 residues in the CDR3. Per the germline V gene, CDR1 is LGHNA and CDR2 is YSLEER. The V and J ends lost 0 bases and 2 bases respectively, with 8 bases between them. The CDR3 region has the DNA TGCGCCAGCAGCCAAGATAGCGGAACCTACGAGCAGTACTTC. This gives the protein CASSQDSGTYEQYF.

This clone has a single count. The J gene is TRBJ2-7, the V gene TRBV5-1; 7 bases align to TRBD2. V was pared by 10 bases and J by 5 bases, with 9 bases of the junction left unmatched. Germline V CDR1 and CDR2: SGHRS, YFSETQ. This CDR3 is 12 amino acids long. The CDR3 sequence is CASLPRGDEQYV. CDR3 DNA: TGCGCCTCATTACCTCGGGGGGACGAGCAGTACGTC.